This TCR beta chain was identified in a study of OX40 agonist ivuxolimab in advanced cancers. The overall study: Participants averaged approximately 61 years of age (range about 23 to 80) and were over 75% male.

Study results and limitations: Among the nonresponders, some also had low normalized T-cell clonal expansion.

With regard to this clone: The antigen is unknown.

TCRdb's copy holds only in-frame clones and misses some; the assay was immunoSEQ multiplex PCR. Of approximately 15,000 clones in the sample, under 80% were seen once. The CDR3 contains 12 residues. Germline CDR1 SQVTM, CDR2 ANQGSEA. V shed 6 bases and J shed 0 bases, with 9 bases lying between them. The clonotype originates from an adult with an advanced solid tumor such as melanoma, head and neck, liver or kidney cancer. The chain has TRBV29-1 and TRBJ2-7; D may be TRBD1 or TRBD2 (5 bases each). Sequencing was performed on CD4+ or CD8+ T cells sorted from blood, taken in a trial of the OX40 agonist ivuxolimab. This chain's CDR3 is CSVGTGSYEQYF. CDR3 sequence (DNA): TGCAGCGTAGGGACGGGCTCCTACGAGCAGTACTTC.